The sequence of this T cell receptor (beta chain) was determined in a study of spatial heterogeneity in lung cancer. Study findings and constraints: The number of expanded tumor alpha and beta chains correlated with mutation number.

TCRdb re-analysed the 5' RACE reads in MiXCR, keeping a single row per CDR3 protein. The repertoire holds 8,000 to 9,500 distinct CDR3 sequences, with 6.5% to 8.5% as singletons. Time point reported: sample taken at primary tumor resection. Germline V gene lookup returns CDR1 SGHKS and CDR2 YYEKEE (reference sequence). The ends lost 4 bases at V and 6 bases at J; junction bases unmatched: 6. The CDR3 loop spans 15 amino acids. This clonotype ranks as medium-sized. Its specificity is unknown. Sequencing used lung tumor tissue, obtained at surgery. The rearrangement uses TRBV5-5 and TRBJ2-1; 11 bases agree with TRBD2. This clonotype was obtained from a male donor with early-stage non-small cell lung cancer. The CDR3 region has the DNA TGTGCCAGCAGCCCACTAGCGGGGGAGGTCAATGAGCAGTTCTTC. It yields the protein CASSPLAGEVNEQFF. The complete variable domain, with remaining parts taken from reference TRBV5-5 and TRBJ2-1, reads DAGVTQSPTHLIKTRGQQVTLRCSPISGHKSVSWYQQVLGQGPQFIFQYYEKEERGRGNFPDRFSARQFPNYSSELNVNALLLGDSALYLCASSPLAGEVNEQFFGPGTRLTVL.